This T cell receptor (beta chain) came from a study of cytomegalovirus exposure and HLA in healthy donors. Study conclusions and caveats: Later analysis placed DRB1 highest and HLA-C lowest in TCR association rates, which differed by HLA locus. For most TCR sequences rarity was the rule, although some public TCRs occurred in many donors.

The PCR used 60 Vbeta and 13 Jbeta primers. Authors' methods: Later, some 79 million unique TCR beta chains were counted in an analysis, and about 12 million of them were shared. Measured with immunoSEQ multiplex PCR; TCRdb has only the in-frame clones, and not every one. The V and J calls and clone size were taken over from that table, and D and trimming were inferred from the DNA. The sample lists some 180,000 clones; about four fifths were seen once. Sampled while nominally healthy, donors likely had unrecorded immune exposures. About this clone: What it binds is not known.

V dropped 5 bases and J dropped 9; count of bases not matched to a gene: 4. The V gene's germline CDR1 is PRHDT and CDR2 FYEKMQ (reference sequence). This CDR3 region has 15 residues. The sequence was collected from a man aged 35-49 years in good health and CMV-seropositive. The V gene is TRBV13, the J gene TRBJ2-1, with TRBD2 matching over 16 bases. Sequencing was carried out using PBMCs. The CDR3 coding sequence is TGTGCCAGCAGCCTCGGGACTAGCGGGAGGGGTGAGCAGTTCTTC. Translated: CASSLGTSGRGEQFF.